Listed here are 14 T cell receptor beta chains from one sample, sequenced in a study of cytomegalovirus exposure and HLA in healthy donors. PCR used 60 Vbeta primers and 13 Jbeta primers. Method: immunoSEQ multiplex PCR; TCRdb's copy keeps in-frame clones and lacks some. The sample has around 160,000 clones; over 65% are singletons. The sample taken for sequencing was PBMCs. The receptors come from a man aged 35-49 years in good health and CMV-seropositive.

The gene calls are TRBV10-3 and TRBJ2-1, with 13 bases fitting TRBD2. Germline V gene sequence: CDR1 ENHRY, CDR2 SYGVKD. Trimming took 3 bases from V and 5 from J; bases not matched to a gene: 4. This CDR3 contains 16 residues. CDR3 loop: CAISDPGLAGDNEQFF. The CDR3 nucleotides are TGTGCCATCAGTGACCCAGGACTAGCGGGGGACAATGAGCAGTTCTTC.

The chain employs TRBV19 and TRBJ1-4; D may be TRBD1 (5 bases). The CDR3 runs to 15 residues. Germline assignment: CDR1 LNHDA and CDR2 SQIVND (reference sequence). Trimming left V 3 bases short and J 8 bases short, with 16 bases between. In DNA form, the CDR3 reads TGTGCCAGTAGTATTCCCCAGGGTGTTGAAGAAAAACTGTTTTTT. Translated: CASSIPQGVEEKLFF.

This clone was seen only once. The V gene is TRBV10-2, the J gene TRBJ2-3; 8 bases are shared with TRBD2. The CDR3 length is 16 residues. V shed 3 bases and J 8 bases; nucleotides not matched to a gene: 13. Germline V lookup: CDR1 WSHSY, CDR2 SAAADI. Written as DNA, the CDR3 is TGCGCCAGCAGTGATACCGGACTAGCCGCTAAGGGTACGCAGTATTTT. This codes for CASSDTGLAAKGTQYF.

The chain couples TRBV28 to TRBJ2-7, with D possibly matching TRBD1 (6 bases). Trimming took off 7 bases at V and 8 bases at J, with 15 bases between the two ends. The CDR3 runs to 12 residues. Germline V gives CDR1 MDHEN, CDR2 SYDVKM. DNA of the CDR3: TGTGCCAGCACTATCGGACAGTACAAGCAGTACTTC. Amino acids: CASTIGQYKQYF.

Comment on this clone: Germline is not matched at one junction end, which may reflect a read error. The rearrangement links TRBV10-3 to TRBJ2-5; 9 positions agree with TRBD2. The CDR3 loop spans 17 amino acids. The V gene's germline CDR1 is ENHRY and CDR2 SYGVKD. CDR3 sequence: CASSYDSAGGYQETQYF. The CDR3 nucleotides are TGTGCCAGCAGTTACGATTCGGCGGGAGGGTACCAAGAGACCCAGTACTTC.

About this clone itself: Sequence at one end of the junction differs from germline and may be a read error. The chain couples TRBV18 to TRBJ2-4; 8 bases fit TRBD1. The germline V gene encodes CDR1 KGHSH and CDR2 LQKENI. The CDR3 runs to 13 residues. The CDR3 reads CASSPLARQGARF. CDR3 bases: TGTGCCAGCTCACCACTAGCCCGTCAGGGGGCGCGATTC.

J is TRBJ2-5 and V is TRBV5-1, with 10 positions matching TRBD1. The germline V gene has CDR1 SGHRS and CDR2 YFSETQ. The junction had 5 bases not matched to a gene; V was cut back by 1 base and J by 2 bases. The CDR3 has 16 residues. CDR3 sequence: CASSLWGQGLQETQYF. DNA for the CDR3: TGCGCCAGCAGCTTGTGGGGACAGGGGCTGCAAGAGACCCAGTACTTC.

The V gene is TRBV4-3, the J gene TRBJ1-4; 7 bases fit TRBD1. The CDR3 has 15 amino acids. Losses at the gene ends were 3 bases for V and 5 bases for J; bases not matched to a gene: 6. The germline V gene encodes CDR1 LGHNA and CDR2 YSLEER. This CDR3 is CASSQEGQMNEKLFF. The DNA for the CDR3 is TGCGCCAGCAGCCAGGAGGGACAGATGAATGAAAAACTGTTTTTT.

This sequence joins TRBV6-4 and TRBJ2-3; TRBD1 might be the D (6 bases). V was clipped by 5 bases and J by 4 bases, with 13 bases between them. Germline lookup yields CDR1 MRHNA and CDR2 SNTAGT. The CDR3 consists of 14 residues. Here the CDR3 DNA reads TGTGCCAGCAGTCCTACAGGGATAGCAGATACGCAGTATTTT. Protein: CASSPTGIADTQYF.

V gene TRBV18 combines with J gene TRBJ1-2; maybe TRBD1 (5 bases). The length of the CDR3 is 13 residues. The ends were cut back, 5 bases at V and 4 bases at J, with 11 bases in the middle. CDR1 is KGHSH, CDR2 LQKENI, per germline. CDR3 DNA: TGTGCCAGCTCAGAAACAGGAATCTATGGCTACACCTTC. Translated, it gives CASSETGIYGYTF. Filled out from reference TRBV18 and TRBJ1-2, the complete variable domain reads NAGVMQNPRHLVRRRGQEARLRCSPMKGHSHVYWYRQLPEEGLKFMVYLQKENIIDESGMPKERFSAEFPKEGPSILRIQQVVRGDSAAYFCASSETGIYGYTFGSGTRLTVV.

The CDR3 protein is CASNAPGQGNTEAFF. CDR3 in DNA: TGTGCCAGCAACGCACCGGGACAGGGGAACACTGAAGCTTTCTTT. This chain connects TRBV6-1 to TRBJ1-1, with 9 bases fitting TRBD1. This CDR3 comprises 15 residues. V trimming: 7 bases; J trimming: 1 base; junction bases outside the gene matches: 7. The germline V gene has CDR1 MNHNS and CDR2 SASEGT.

This clone was counted only a few times. The CDR3 loop is CASRVSRTGVKSGNTIYF. The CDR3 bases are TGTGCCAGCAGGGTATCCCGGACAGGGGTGAAATCTGGAAACACCATATATTTT. This chain uses TRBV27 with TRBJ1-3, with TRBD1 matching 9 bases. Germline CDR1 MNHEY, CDR2 SMNVEV (reference sequence). V trimming: 6 bases; J trimming: 1 base; junction bases outside the gene matches: 13. The CDR3 totals 18 residues.

The gene calls are TRBV9 and TRBJ2-2; 8 bases are shared with TRBD1. This CDR3 has 15 residues. Germline CDR1 is SGDLS and CDR2 is YYNGEE. V trimming: 7 bases; J trimming: 0 bases; junction bases outside the gene matches: 5. The CDR3 loop is CASGGQGTNTGELFF. The CDR3 bases are TGTGCCAGCGGTGGACAGGGCACGAACACCGGGGAGCTGTTTTTT.

The chain uses TRBV10-3 and TRBJ1-5, with D unresolved. The length of the CDR3 is 14 residues. V was cut by 8 bases and J by 5 bases, with 16 bases left in between. Germline V CDR1 and CDR2: ENHRY, SYGVKD. In DNA form, the CDR3 reads TGTGCCATCCCCCCACGGGGTAATGATCAGCCCCAGCATTTT. Residues: CAIPPRGNDQPQHF.